A single sample gave rise to the 7 T cell receptor beta chains below, sequenced in a study of shared clonotypes between healthy human individuals. Sequencing was performed with immunoSEQ multiplex PCR; in TCRdb, only in-frame clones are kept and a portion is missing. This sample carries some 2,100,000 clones, approximately 95% of them seen once, and the ten largest clones take 0.1% to 0.15%. Sequenced: naive CD4+ T cells sorted from blood. The subset: CD45RA+ positively selected. These receptors all stem from a man between 18 and 29 years old in good health.

This rearrangement joins TRBV10-3 to TRBJ2-7, with TRBD2 matching 7 bases. Germline trimming cut 9 bases from V and 3 bases from J; bases unmatched to any gene: 8. Looked up from germline, CDR1 is ENHRY and CDR2 is SYGVKD. The CDR3 contains 13 residues. The CDR3 spells CAISSGIDYEQYF. In DNA form, the CDR3 reads TGTGCCATATCAAGCGGGATAGACTACGAGCAGTACTTC.

Note on this clone: The same CDR3 arises from other DNA sequences in this sample as well. In nucleotides, the CDR3 is TGTGCCAGCAGCTTAGGGACAGCCAACACTGAAGCTTTCTTT. Translated, it gives CASSLGTANTEAFF. This chain uses TRBV7-8 with TRBJ1-1; TRBD1 is a possible D gene (6 bases). The V end was cut by 1 base, the J end by 2 bases, with 8 bases between. The germline V gene has CDR1 SGHVS and CDR2 FQNEAQ. There are 14 residues in the CDR3.

The V call is TRBV7-9, the J call TRBJ1-3, with D possibly matching TRBD1 (5 bases). Germline-derived CDR1 and CDR2 are SEHNR and FQNEAQ (reference sequence). V was shortened by 6 bases and J by 7 bases, with 16 bases between the two germline ends. The CDR3 has 14 amino acids. This chain's CDR3 is CASSERGDGNTIYF. For the CDR3, the DNA is TGTGCCAGCAGTGAGCGGGGGGACGGGAACACCATATATTTT.

V usage is TRBV7-2 and J usage is TRBJ2-1; no reliable D call. The CDR3 length is 14 residues. V was trimmed by 1 base and J by 2 bases, leaving 6 bases between them. The germline CDR1 and CDR2 sequences are SGHTA and FQGNSA. Here the CDR3 DNA reads TGTGCCAGCAGCTTAGACGGGCCCTACAATGAGCAGTTCTTC. Its translation is CASSLDGPYNEQFF.

J is TRBJ2-1 and V is TRBV4-3, with a tentative D call TRBD1 (6 bases). The ends were cut back, 2 bases at V and 6 bases at J, with 20 bases in the middle. The CDR3 loop spans 17 amino acids. CDR1 and CDR2 from the germline V gene are LGHNA and YSLEER. CDR3: CASSQSSGQGILNEQFF. CDR3 in DNA: TGCGCCAGCAGCCAATCCTCGGGGCAGGGGATCCTCAATGAGCAGTTCTTC.

The genes are TRBV6-5 and TRBJ2-7; 10 nucleotides match TRBD2. The germline CDR1 and CDR2 sequences are MNHEY and SVGAGI. The junction had 8 bases not matched to a gene; V was cut back by 9 bases and J by 3 bases. The CDR3 is made up of 14 amino acids. DNA for the CDR3: TGTGCCAGTTTACCAGCGGGAGGGGGCTACGAGCAGTACTTC. Its translation: CASLPAGGGYEQYF.

DNA for the CDR3: TGCGCCAGCCATTCGGACAGAACGATCACCGGGGAGCTGTTTTTT. Its protein is CASHSDRTITGELFF. The chain recombines TRBV5-1 with TRBJ2-2; D might be TRBD1 (6 bases). Germline values: CDR1 SGHRS, CDR2 YFSETQ. CDR3 length: 15 amino acids. Between the trimmed V and J ends, which lost 7 bases and 4 bases, there was a span of 17 bases.